Presented here are 15 T cell receptor beta chains from one specimen sequenced in a study of cytomegalovirus exposure and HLA in healthy donors. Primers included in the PCR were 60 Vbeta and 13 Jbeta primers. Data came from immunoSEQ multiplex PCR; TCRdb stores just in-frame clones and leaves some out. Among about 98,000 clones listed, around two thirds were seen once. Sequencing was performed on PBMCs. The receptor source for this set is a male donor in good health and CMV-seronegative.

The V gene is TRBV27, the J gene TRBJ2-1; TRBD2 matches 12 bases. V gave up 3 bases and J gave up 2 bases; unmatched junction bases: 17. This CDR3 is built from 21 residues. CDR1 and CDR2 from the germline V gene are MNHEY and SMNVEV (reference sequence). CDR3 nucleotide sequence: TGTGCCAGCAGTTTCATACCCCCGACTAGCGGGAGAGTGTCTACCTACAATGAGCAGTTCTTC. It encodes CASSFIPPTSGRVSTYNEQFF.

The chain employs TRBV5-7 and TRBJ1-5; no clear D gene. TRBV5-7 falls under the ORF class, with uncertain function. The CDR3 is made up of 14 amino acids. Trimming removed 3 bases at V and 5 bases at J, with 12 bases between. The DNA for the CDR3 is TGTGCCAGCAGCTCACCGAGCGGGTATCAGCCCCAGCATTTT. It specifies CASSSPSGYQPQHF.

This chain links TRBV6-4 with TRBJ2-1, with a tentative D call TRBD2 (5 bases). The CDR3 extends over 15 amino acids. The germline V and J ends were trimmed by 3 bases and 6 bases, with 15 bases remaining between them. The germline CDR1 and CDR2 sequences are MRHNA and SNTAGT. The CDR3 region is CASSEGWGVGNEQFF. The DNA for the CDR3 is TGTGCCAGCAGTGAAGGCTGGGGAGTGGGCAATGAGCAGTTCTTC.

V usage is TRBV7-9 and J usage is TRBJ2-7; possibly TRBD1 for D (5 bases). The V and J ends lost 4 bases and 0 bases respectively, with 13 bases between them. The V gene's germline CDR1 is SEHNR and CDR2 FQNEAQ (reference sequence). This CDR3 comprises 15 residues. The DNA for the CDR3 is TGTGCCAGCAGCTCCTTCGACAGTTTCTCCTACGAGCAGTACTTC. It yields the protein CASSSFDSFSYEQYF.

This chain connects TRBV27 to TRBJ2-6, with 7 bases identical to TRBD1. The V gene end was trimmed by 4 bases and the J gene end by 0 bases; junction bases not matched to a gene: 6. The CDR3 is made up of 17 amino acids. Germline assignment: CDR1 MNHEY and CDR2 SMNVEV (reference sequence). The CDR3 here is CASSSPGQNSGANVLTF. DNA for the CDR3: TGTGCCAGCAGTTCGCCGGGACAGAACTCTGGGGCCAACGTCCTGACTTTC.

CDR3 residues: CASTFSGANVLTF. CDR3 sequence (DNA): TGTGCCAGCACGTTCTCTGGGGCCAACGTCCTGACTTTC. The V and J genes are TRBV27 and TRBJ2-6, with D unresolved. CDR1 and CDR2 (germline): MNHEY, SMNVEV (reference sequence). V lost 7 bases, J lost 0 bases, and 4 bases lay in between. The CDR3 is 13 amino acids.

The chain has TRBV5-1 and TRBJ2-3; D uncertain. The CDR3 sequence is 14 residues long. Germline CDR1 reads SGHRS; CDR2 reads YFSETQ. The V end lost 0 bases, the J end lost 9 bases, and 14 bases lay between the germline ends. The CDR3 sequence: CASSLGGVSETQYF. CDR3 coding DNA: TGCGCCAGCAGCTTGGGAGGCGTTTCTGAAACGCAGTATTTT.

This clone was found once. The chain has TRBV7-2 and TRBJ2-7; TRBD2 aligns across 10 bases. The CDR3 totals 15 residues. Trimming at V came to 6 bases and at J to 3 bases, leaving 8 bases not matched to a gene. CDR1 and CDR2 from the germline V gene are SGHTA and FQGNSA. CDR3 sequence (DNA): TGTGCCAGCAGATCCGGTCTAGCGGGAGTCTACGAGCAGTACTTC. Protein sequence: CASRSGLAGVYEQYF.

This clone was recorded a few times. J is TRBJ2-2 and V is TRBV6-5; 10 bases match TRBD1. After removal of 5 bases from V and 3 bases from J, the junction contained 3 bases not matched to a gene. This CDR3 has 15 residues. Germline assignment: CDR1 MNHEY and CDR2 SVGAGI. The DNA of the CDR3 is TGTGCCAGCAGTCGACAGGGGGCGTACACCGGGGAGCTGTTTTTT. Translation: CASSRQGAYTGELFF.

This clone was seen a handful of times. The chain is built from TRBV28 and TRBJ2-5; no firm D call. V lost 4 bases to trimming and J lost 5 bases, with 8 bases between them. The CDR3 spans 12 residues. Germline loops: CDR1 MDHEN, CDR2 SYDVKM. As DNA, the CDR3 is TGTGCCAGCAGTTGGGCGTGGGAGACCCAGTACTTC. This encodes CASSWAWETQYF.

The DNA of the CDR3 is TGTGCCAGCAGCCCGCGGGGACAGGGACGTGAAAAACTGTTTTTT. It translates to CASSPRGQGREKLFF. J is TRBJ1-4 and V is TRBV7-9; 9 bases match TRBD1. Losses at the gene ends were 5 bases for V and 7 bases for J; bases not matched to a gene: 8. CDR3 length: 15 residues. CDR1 and CDR2 (germline): SEHNR, FQNEAQ (reference sequence). The whole variable domain, remainder taken from reference TRBV7-9 and TRBJ1-4, is DTGVSQNPRHKITKRGQNVTFRCDPISEHNRLYWYRQTLGQGPEFLTYFQNEAQLEKSRLLSDRFSAERPKGSFSTLEIQRTEQGDSAMYLCASSPRGQGREKLFFGSGTQLSVL.

The chain carries TRBV28 and TRBJ1-3; D is possibly TRBD1 (6 bases). This CDR3 comprises 14 residues. Looked up from germline, CDR1 is MDHEN and CDR2 is SYDVKM. The germline V and J ends were trimmed by 7 bases and 2 bases, with 12 bases remaining between them. The CDR3 bases are TGTGCCAGCATCCCGGGGGGGCCTGGAAACACCATATATTTT. The encoded protein is CASIPGGPGNTIYF.

The chain employs TRBV9 and TRBJ2-2, with D perhaps TRBD2 (5 bases). CDR3 size: 13 residues. The germline V and J ends were trimmed by 3 bases and 5 bases, with 8 bases remaining between them. Germline CDR1 is SGDLS and CDR2 is YYNGEE. As DNA, the CDR3 is TGTGCCAGCAGCGCGAGGGAGACCGGGGAGCTGTTTTTT. Translated: CASSARETGELFF.

The V and J genes are TRBV27 and TRBJ2-7, with a weak D call TRBD1 (7 bases). The CDR3 consists of 14 residues. Germline V gene sequence: CDR1 MNHEY, CDR2 SMNVEV (reference sequence). The ends were cut back, 0 bases at V and 3 bases at J, with 9 bases in the middle. This chain's CDR3 is CASSLSRGDYEQYF. The DNA of the CDR3 is TGTGCCAGCAGTTTATCCAGGGGGGACTACGAGCAGTACTTC.

This clone was counted between two and nine times. This chain uses TRBV2 with TRBJ2-7; the match to TRBD1 covers 8 bases. Germline loops: CDR1 SNHLY, CDR2 FYNNEI. Trimming at V came to 4 bases and at J to 4 bases, leaving 18 bases not matched to a gene. CDR3 length: 18 amino acids. CDR3 DNA: TGTGCCAGCAGTGGGACAGGGACCTCGACCAACCACCCTTACGAGCAGTACTTC. Its translation is CASSGTGTSTNHPYEQYF. The whole variable domain, filled in from reference TRBV2 and TRBJ2-7, reads EPEVTQTPSHQVTQMGQEVILRCVPISNHLYFYWYRQILGQKVEFLVSFYNNEISEKSEIFDDQFSVERPDGSNFTLKIRSTKLEDSAMYFCASSGTGTSTNHPYEQYFGPGTRLTVT.